Listed here are 12 T cell receptor beta chains from one sample, sequenced in a study of T cells in Graves' hyperthyroidism and ophthalmopathy. The CDR3 regions of TCR beta were amplified from RNA transcripts. First-round RT-PCR of the TCR CDR3 relied on the HTBI primer set. TCRdb used MiXCR to reprocess the multiplex PCR reads, holding one entry per CDR3 protein. Of under 250,000 distinct CDR3 sequences in the sample, approximately 25% are singletons; the top ten hold about a third. The sample taken for sequencing was blood. Receptors originate from a woman in her forties with Graves' ophthalmopathy.

The chain recombines TRBV28 with TRBJ2-5; 8 nucleotides align to TRBD2. CDR1 is MDHEN, CDR2 SYDVKM, per germline. J was trimmed by 4 bases and V by 4 bases; bases with no gene match: 11. The CDR3 is 16 residues long. The CDR3 loop is CASSSNPGGPGETQYF. In nucleotides, the CDR3 is TGTGCCAGCAGTTCGAATCCGGGAGGGCCAGGAGAGACCCAGTACTTC.

This clonotype has at least ten counts. The V gene is TRBV4-1, the J gene TRBJ2-7; TRBD1 agrees at 10 bases. The germline V gene encodes CDR1 MGHRA and CDR2 YSYEKL. The CDR3 is 15 residues long. V was pared by 4 bases and J by 1 base, with 4 bases of the junction left unmatched. The CDR3 sequence: CASSLGTGDSYEQYF. CDR3 sequence (DNA): TGCGCCAGCAGCCTTGGGACAGGGGATTCCTACGAGCAGTACTTC.

This clonotype appeared many times. The chain joins TRBV19 to TRBJ2-7; possibly TRBD1 for D (5 bases). Germline lookup yields CDR1 LNHDA and CDR2 SQIVND (reference sequence). The CDR3 is 13 amino acids. V was pared by 1 base and J by 3 bases, with 7 bases between. DNA of the CDR3: TGTGCCAGTAGTATAGGGGGCGGCTACGAGCAGTACTTC. Amino acid sequence: CASSIGGGYEQYF.

This clonotype was found many times. The rearrangement joins TRBV12-5 to TRBJ2-7; possible D gene TRBD1, 5 bases. V was shortened by 6 bases and J by 7 bases, with 25 bases between the two germline ends. Germline V lookup: CDR1 LGHNT, CDR2 FRNRAP. The CDR3 sequence is 16 residues long. The CDR3 loop reads CASGLNLGNGAWEQYF. The CDR3 DNA reads as TGTGCTAGTGGATTAAATCTCGGTAATGGGGCTTGGGAGCAGTACTTC.

This clonotype was found many times. The chain links TRBV10-3 to TRBJ1-2; TRBD1 aligns across 7 bases. The CDR3 sequence is 13 residues long. The germline V gene encodes CDR1 ENHRY and CDR2 SYGVKD. V lost 3 bases, J lost 8 bases, and 6 bases stayed unmatched. CDR3: CAISDGQGVGYTF. CDR3 sequence (DNA): TGTGCCATCAGTGATGGGCAGGGGGTGGGCTACACCTTC.

This chain links TRBV6-1 with TRBJ2-2; D not resolved. Germline lookup yields CDR1 MNHNS and CDR2 SASEGT. Trimming stripped 6 bases from V and 0 bases from J, with 11 bases between. The CDR3 spans 15 residues. In DNA, the CDR3 is TGTGCCAGCAGCCCTTCCGGCCCGAACACCGGGGAGCTGTTTTTT. Translated: CASSPSGPNTGELFF.

The chain uses TRBV27 and TRBJ2-7, with D tentatively TRBD2 (6 bases). Germline assignment: CDR1 MNHEY and CDR2 SMNVEV (reference sequence). The CDR3 totals 18 residues. V was cut by 0 bases and J by 7 bases, with 25 bases left in between. The CDR3, as DNA: TGTGCCAGCAGTTTATCTTTAGGGCTGCGGGGACCTATGGGGGAGCAGTACTTC. This sequence encodes CASSLSLGLRGPMGEQYF.

In its sample, this clonotype was seen many times. V usage is TRBV20-1 and J usage is TRBJ2-7; D is unresolved. CDR3 length: 12 amino acids. Trimming pared 5 bases from V and 3 bases from J, leaving 11 bases between. Germline-derived CDR1 and CDR2 are DFQATT and SNEGSKA (reference sequence). The CDR3 loop is CSAFSSGYEQYF. For the CDR3, the DNA is TGCAGTGCTTTTTCCTCTGGCTACGAGCAGTACTTC.

This clonotype appeared many times. The CDR3 protein is CAISDPLFGQGSFGYTF. For the CDR3, the DNA is TGTGCCATCAGTGACCCCCTCTTCGGACAGGGATCGTTTGGCTACACCTTC. This sequence joins TRBV10-3 and TRBJ1-2; 8 bases are a match to TRBD1. The germline gives CDR1 ENHRY, CDR2 SYGVKD. CDR3 size: 17 residues. The V gene end was trimmed by 3 bases and the J gene end by 7 bases; junction bases not matched to a gene: 16.

This clonotype has a count of ten or more. V usage is TRBV5-8 and J usage is TRBJ2-7, with 8 bases identical to TRBD1. J gave up 3 bases and V 2 bases, and 4 bases lay outside the gene matches. This CDR3 has 14 amino acids. The germline CDR1 and CDR2 sequences are SGHTS and YDEGEE. CDR3 DNA sequence: TGTGCCAGCAGCTTCGGGACAGGCCACTACGAGCAGTACTTC. Its translation is CASSFGTGHYEQYF.

This clonotype was seen repeatedly, ten times or more. V is TRBV10-3 and J is TRBJ2-7; 9 nucleotides match TRBD1. The CDR3 contains 13 residues. The J segment lost 6 bases and the V segment lost 9 bases, leaving 9 bases of the junction unmatched. Germline loops: CDR1 ENHRY, CDR2 SYGVKD. The CDR3 is CAMSGTGLGEQYF. The CDR3 nucleotides read TGTGCCATGTCCGGGACAGGGTTAGGCGAGCAGTACTTC.

This clonotype was seen a handful of times. The rearrangement links TRBV4-2 to TRBJ1-6; TRBD1 matches at 7 bases. CDR1 is LGHNA, CDR2 YNFKEQ, per germline. With V trimmed by 0 bases and J by 4 bases, 0 bases remained unmatched. The CDR3 length is 15 residues. The CDR3 coding sequence is TGTGCCAGCAGCCAAGAGGGACAGTATAATTCACCCCTCCACTTT. Translation gives CASSQEGQYNSPLHF.